Reported below is one T cell receptor (beta chain). What antigen it recognizes has not been identified. No base-level quality is on record; no much larger clone is a single base apart. The CDR3 covers 16 residues, taking in both the cysteine and the phenylalanine. Only the CDR3 DNA is retained, 48 bases long and in frame from the first base. CDR1 SGHRS and CDR2 YFSETQ were looked up in the germline V gene. Trimming at the junction amounts to 3 bases on V and 2 bases on J, and the germline ends lie 18 bases apart. The cohort was made up of approximately 670 healthy bone marrow donors. Cohort members were all nominally healthy when sampled, although unrecorded immune exposures were likely present. The donor tested CMV seronegative and was one of the 352 seronegative cohort members. Each donor provided a peripheral blood sample, and peripheral blood mononuclear cells were used for TCR beta sequencing. The Qiagen DNeasy Blood Extraction Kit was used to extract genomic DNA from the blood cell samples.

Library generation was performed with the immunoSEQ multiplex PCR assay. For the multiplex PCR, a mixture combining 60 forward primers for TCR Vbeta segments and 13 reverse primers for TCR Jbeta segments was used. The CDR3 region of rearranged TCR beta genes was amplified from genomic DNA with a multiplex PCR assay. The amplified TCR beta libraries were sequenced on the Illumina HiSeq System as 87-base-pair reads. In the authors' own workflow: In a later analysis, 80 million or so unique TCR beta chains were counted across the 500 to 700 repertoires, and around 10 million of these chains were shared by at least two donors. Raw reads were error-corrected and collapsed into unique sequences by a nearest-neighbor algorithm in which closely related sequences were merged to remove PCR and sequencing errors. V, D and J gene segments were assigned by aligning CDR3 sequences to IMGT reference sequences. Each retained sequence needed at least a six-nucleotide match to both a V gene segment and a J gene segment. Rearrangements were classified as productive when the CDR3 lacked stop codons and remained in frame with V and J, and all other rearrangements were classified as non-productive. CDR3 was defined by IMGT convention, running from the second conserved V-encoded cysteine to the conserved J-encoded phenylalanine. The earlier analysis of 500 to 750 of the donors excluded any sequence lacking an unambiguous match to a single V gene segment. In an earlier analysis of roughly 600 of the donors, a V segment was called functional when productive rearrangements were above 56.7%, and segregating when the standard deviation between donors exceeded 5%. To diagnose cytomegalovirus status from the catalog of TCR beta chain sequences, a statistical classification framework was built. In a later analysis, V and J genes were assigned by comparing TCR nucleotide sequences against IMGT/GENE-DB human TR gene sequences. The TCRdist pipeline was used in a later analysis to assign CDR3 sequences and most-parsimonious VDJ recombination scenarios. In a later analysis, every TCR beta chain was defined by the combination of its CDR3 amino acid sequence and its V-gene family, and reads without a unique V-gene family were dropped. In a later analysis, around 650 highly shared, low-generation-probability nucleotide sequences were removed to address suspected cross-contamination and a sequencing artifact. In a later analysis, a clonal expansion index for each public chain was calculated from normalized within-repertoire ranks of inferred template counts. In a later analysis, generation probabilities were computed with a VDJ recombination model fitted to out-of-frame rearrangements, and the resulting probabilities were checked against IGoR. A later analysis scored TCR-TCR, TCR-HLA and TCR-CMV co-occurrence with hypergeometric tests, applying a repertoire-size bias correction to TCR pairs. False discovery rates were estimated in a later analysis by permuting HLA or CMV assignments 20 times. In a later analysis, co-occurring TCRs were grouped with DBSCAN, and TCRdist sequence similarity was added when clustering was performed within HLA-allele-positive subsets. Repertoires with fewer than 30,000 or more than 120,000 public chains, plus five repertoires with anomalous nucleotide sharing, were excluded from co-occurrence clustering. This immuneACCESS table, as held by TCRdb, lists in-frame sequences with V and J called but not all clones. Of the missing ones, under half trace to an unresolved V gene in checked studies; the others have no known cause. That table supplies the V and J calls and clone size; D and trimming were determined from the DNA. The sample table shows some 85,000 clones, and roughly 70% are seen once. The biggest ten clones account for 3% of the sample.

The sample originates from a study of cytomegalovirus exposure and HLA in healthy donors (dated by TCRdb to 2016 to 2017). Concerning the study at large: According to an earlier analysis of 550 to 750 of the donors, about 179 million T cells yielded 117 million unique TCR beta sequences and approximately 300 Gb of sequence data. A later genetic analysis used genome-wide SNP genotypes for about three fifths of the 666 donors, treating that subset as a discovery cohort. The study aimed to test whether cataloging public T cell receptors could reveal signatures of past pathogen exposure. Of the 300 to 450 genotyped donors, about 84% fell in the genetic ancestry cluster associated with self-reported Caucasian donors. A later analysis re-examined previously published TCR beta repertoires from 600 to 700 donors and added high-resolution HLA genotyping to investigate patterns of TCR occurrence. Several DR-DQ haplotypes were handled as single units for association and clustering, since linkage in the cohort was strong. In the later analysis, no new phenotypic data were used to find candidate immune exposures; instead, reliance was placed on TCR beta sequences and their occurrence across donors. The number of typed donors differed by locus: about 629-640 for A, B, C, DRB1 and DQB1; 522 for DQA1; over 600 for DPA1; and around 450 for DPB1. Both class I and class II loci were covered by HLA typing, at four-digit resolution. Every discovery cohort repertoire had been produced on one sequencing platform. An earlier analysis of around 580 of the donors used high-throughput TCR beta sequencing to judge whether each TCR beta V gene segment behaved as functional or pseudogenic. Donor age, sex, ethnicity and CMV serostatus were compiled together with the repertoire data. Among about 410 genotyped donors of the cohort, an average of around 220,000 unique TCR beta nucleotide sequences was sequenced per donor, of which about 20% were non-productive. Besides the first cohort of roughly 660 subjects, a separate validation cohort made up of 120 or so different subjects was used. To predict cytomegalovirus infection status, the study combined high-throughput TCR immunosequencing, statistical association of individual TCRs with disease status, and machine learning. An early release covering 550 to 650 HLA-typed donors comprised 250 to 350 gigabases of sequencing data and roughly 85 million unique TCR sequences. The T cell repertoires of 700 or so subjects were profiled by immunosequencing and related to cytomegalovirus serostatus.

The research as a whole found: A later genetic analysis associated a missense DCLRE1C variant with V-gene and J-gene trimming of TCR beta chains, and an independent cohort replicated the association. The authors suggested that the approach could potentially be extended to other disease states and immunological phenotypes. Most TCR sequences were seen in very few donors, while some public TCRs were found in many individuals. The cohort was sequenced for TCR beta chains only, and without alpha or paired-chain data the features that could be detected were limited. The presence/absence analyses assumed that sequencing depth was roughly uniform across donors, and that assumption may not be true. At a false discovery rate of 0.05, a later analysis linked under 20,000 TCR beta sequences to specific HLA alleles. In an earlier analysis of about 600 of the donors, most TCR beta V segments appeared in productive rearrangements about 87% or about 30% of the time, broadly matching IMGT annotations. According to a later genetic analysis, donors in an Asian-associated ancestry cluster had fewer N-insertions in productive TCRs than the approximately 650-donor mean. Three of the identified cytomegalovirus-associated TCR beta chains were confirmed in vitro to be specific for cytomegalovirus antigens. The classifier was reported to diagnose cytomegalovirus status with high specificity and sensitivity in both the original and validation cohorts. In a later analysis, TCR association rates were found to vary across HLA loci, with the most associated TCRs seen for DRB1 alleles and the fewest for HLA-C alleles. According to a later analysis, parvovirus B19, influenza, CMV and Epstein-Barr virus appeared linked to several top co-occurrence clusters. A total of fewer than 200 TCR beta chains were listed by the study as associated with cytomegalovirus. Because HLA typing was unavailable for some donors at each locus, only the typed subset was used in association tests. In a later analysis, HLA-associated TCR beta chains showed more clonal expansion and lower generation probabilities than non-associated chains that were equally common. Because the 87-base-pair reads could not distinguish some IMGT-functional V segments, including TRBV6-2 and TRBV6-3, those segments were excluded. The sequencing pipeline was judged likely to have produced a cluster of highly shared sequence variants as a technical artifact. Linkage disequilibrium might explain the correlated functional status among segregating V segments, but an unknown experimental factor could not be ruled out. For the cohort, immune exposure information was limited to CMV serostatus. Most CMV-associated TCR beta chains appeared to be HLA-restricted in a later analysis, and the HLA associations seemed to be driven largely by CMV exposure. Assigning TCR associations to individual alleles was difficult when HLA alleles, especially DR and DQ, strongly co-occurred. A further reported finding was that TCR beta sequences accurately predicted the HLA-A and HLA-B alleles for most subjects in the first cohort. Because counts were too low, 15 to 20 rarely observed V segments, including chromosome 9 orphons, were left out of the earlier analysis of some 640 of the donors.

The sequence came from a man aged 35-49 years in good health and CMV-seronegative. The source material was PBMCs. This chain is built from TRBV5-1 and TRBJ2-7; 8 matching bases give a weak D call of TRBD2. The CDR3 region has the sequence CASSSGGTVGPYEQYF. The sequence in DNA is TGCGCCAGCAGCTCGGGGGGGACAGTTGGTCCCTACGAGCAGTACTTC.